Detailed here is one T cell receptor (beta chain). This record belongs to a study of blood T cell repertoires in COVID-19. Study context: Samples representing acute and convalescent COVID-19 were sourced from the United States, Italy and Spain. Sources were T cells, B-cell-depleted T cells, or PBMCs; the material itself was cDNA or gDNA.

Trimming took 2 bases from V and 1 from J, leaving 8 bases between them. The CDR3 covers 14 residues. Germline lookup yields CDR1 ENHRY and CDR2 SYGVKD. Under the authors' procedure: It was from reference gene primer amplification that nucleated cell counts were estimated. Some clones are missing from TCRdb's copy, which holds only in-frame ones; the method was immunoSEQ multiplex PCR. V, J and clone size were drawn from that table, and D and trimming were deduced from the DNA. The repertoire holds 200,000 or so clones, with around 79% as singletons. The sequenced sample consisted of peripheral blood. This chain connects TRBV10-3 to TRBJ1-1, with D perhaps matching TRBD1 (6 bases). The source of this sequence is a man aged 60 to 69 with active or convalescent COVID-19. This CDR3 is CAISELGANTEAFF. As DNA, the CDR3 is TGTGCCATCAGTGAGCTGGGGGCGAACACTGAAGCTTTCTTT.